A selection of T cell receptor beta chains follows, all from one sample in a study of cytotoxic CD8 clonotypes in ibrutinib-treated CLL. Libraries were prepared by immunoSEQ multiplex PCR; TCRdb keeps only in-frame clonotypes and omits some of them. This sample has 52,000 or so clones, with nearly 55% found just once. The sequenced sample was PBMCs, obtained at disease progression, from a patient treated with ibrutinib. Receptor source: a human donor with chronic lymphocytic leukemia. Both conserved end residues are part of each CDR3. Fields, in order: clone size, J gene, D gene, V gene, CDR3 protein, CDR3 DNA. A D gene is named only where the DNA matches it firmly. Only part of the rows carry a size: once, few, many, or a class if the clone is expanded.

>NA|TRBJ2-1|NA|TRBV11-3
CASFHSWNEQFF
TGTGCCAGCTTCCACTCGTGGAATGAGCAGTTCTTC
>NA|TRBJ2-7|NA|TRBV6-1
CASSEGPAGGYEQYF
TGTGCCAGCAGTGAAGGCCCCGCAGGGGGGTACGAGCAGTACTTC
>few|TRBJ1-5|NA|TRBV18
CASSRGTGGNQPQHF
TGTGCCAGCTCACGGGGGACGGGGGGCAATCAGCCCCAGCATTTT
>NA|TRBJ1-6|NA|TRBV18
CASSPPNYNSPLHF
TGTGCCAGCTCACCACCGAATTATAATTCACCCCTCCACTTT
>once|TRBJ2-3|TRBD2|TRBV6-4
CASSLGLAGDTQYF
TGTGCCAGCAGTCTGGGACTAGCGGGAGATACGCAGTATTTT
>few|TRBJ2-7|TRBD1|TRBV7-2
CASSPQGGSVGEQYF
TGTGCCAGCAGCCCCCAAGGGGGCTCTGTGGGTGAGCAGTACTTC
>NA|TRBJ2-7|NA|TRBV6-1
CASSLGGYEQYF
TGTGCCAGCAGCCTGGGCGGCTACGAGCAGTACTTC
>NA|TRBJ2-2|NA|TRBV5-1
CASSLDLGNTGELFF
TGCGCCAGCAGCTTGGATCTGGGGAACACCGGGGAGCTGTTTTTT
>NA|TRBJ1-2|NA|TRBV7-2
CASSLDGALSSYTF
TGTGCCAGCAGCCTAGATGGGGCCCTCTCTAGCTACACCTTC
>few|TRBJ1-5|NA|TRBV2
CASTLPSTTSNQPQHF
TGTGCCAGCACCCTTCCATCTACTACTAGCAATCAGCCCCAGCATTTT
>NA|TRBJ2-5|NA|TRBV6-5
CASSKQGQETQYF
TGTGCCAGCAGTAAACAGGGCCAAGAGACCCAGTACTTC
>NA|TRBJ2-7|NA|TRBV20-1
CSARGGSEQYF
TGCAGTGCTAGAGGGGGTTCCGAGCAGTACTTC
>NA|TRBJ2-5|TRBD2|TRBV28
CASSPAASGQETQYF
TGTGCCAGCAGTCCTGCCGCTAGCGGCCAAGAGACCCAGTACTTC
>NA|TRBJ2-1|TRBD2|TRBV6-5
CASRKREGYYNEQFF
TGTGCCAGCAGGAAACGGGAGGGTTATTACAATGAGCAGTTCTTC
>few|TRBJ1-1|TRBD1|TRBV29-1
CSVGQGYTEAFF
TGCAGCGTTGGACAGGGCTACACTGAAGCTTTCTTT
>once|TRBJ2-2|TRBD1|TRBV9
CASSGTRGGAPNTGELFF
TGTGCCAGCAGCGGAACCAGAGGGGGCGCGCCGAACACCGGGGAGCTGTTTTTT
>NA|TRBJ1-4|NA|TRBV6-5
CASATYRLDEKLFF
TGTGCCAGCGCTACCTATCGGCTAGATGAAAAACTGTTTTTT
>NA|TRBJ2-3|TRBD1|TRBV28
CASSLDTGGSTDTQYF
TGTGCCAGCAGTTTGGACACAGGGGGTAGCACAGATACGCAGTATTTT
>NA|TRBJ2-1|TRBD2|TRBV19
CASSPGLRYNEQFF
TGTGCCAGTAGTCCGGGACTACGATACAATGAGCAGTTCTTC
>NA|TRBJ2-7|NA|TRBV9
CASSVAAWADPYEQYF
TGTGCCAGCAGCGTAGCTGCCTGGGCCGACCCCTACGAGCAGTACTTC
>once|TRBJ2-7|TRBD2|TRBV25-1
CASSEVLAGESYEQYF
TGTGCCAGCAGTGAAGTACTAGCGGGAGAATCCTACGAGCAGTACTTC
>NA|TRBJ2-7|NA|TRBV28
CASPPAGVPLNEQYF
TGTGCCAGCCCTCCCGCGGGTGTCCCTTTGAACGAGCAGTACTTC
>few|TRBJ2-7|NA|TRBV6-5
CASSTPRDYEQYF
TGTGCCAGCAGTACCCCCCGGGACTACGAGCAGTACTTC
>few|TRBJ2-1|NA|TRBV18
CASSPMRGHNNEQFF
TGTGCCAGCTCACCAATGAGGGGCCATAACAATGAGCAGTTCTTC
>NA|TRBJ2-7|NA|TRBV9
CASSPGTGLGGNEQYF
TGTGCCAGCAGCCCAGGTACCGGGTTAGGGGGAAACGAGCAGTACTTC
>NA|TRBJ1-3|NA|TRBV27
CASSLRGAGNTIYF
TGTGCCAGCAGTCTCAGGGGTGCCGGAAACACCATATATTTT
>NA|TRBJ1-5|TRBD1|TRBV7-9
CASSFGTGAISNQPQHF
TGTGCCAGCAGCTTTGGGACAGGGGCTATAAGCAATCAGCCCCAGCATTTT
>NA|TRBJ2-7|NA|TRBV19
CASSIQGWGTSSYEQYF
TGTGCCAGTAGTATCCAGGGGTGGGGAACGAGCTCCTACGAGCAGTACTTC
>once|TRBJ2-1|TRBD1|TRBV2
CASSPTGVGYNEQFF
TGTGCCAGCAGCCCAACAGGGGTAGGCTACAATGAGCAGTTCTTC
>NA|TRBJ2-3|NA|TRBV7-8
CASSLQRPATDTQYF
TGTGCCAGCAGCTTACAGAGACCGGCAACAGATACGCAGTATTTT
>few|TRBJ1-1|NA|TRBV18
CASSPVETEAFF
TGTGCCAGCTCACCAGTAGAAACTGAAGCTTTCTTT
>NA|TRBJ1-1|NA|TRBV28
CASSSTGGASTRF
TGTGCCAGCAGTTCGACGGGAGGGGCCTCCACCCGATTT
>once|TRBJ1-5|NA|TRBV7-8
CASSHEEGRIKHF
TGTGCCAGCAGCCACGAGGAGGGCCGAATTAAGCATTTT
>NA|TRBJ1-2|TRBD1|TRBV4-1
CASSPGQGFGGYTF
TGCGCCAGCAGTCCGGGACAGGGGTTTGGAGGCTACACCTTC
>NA|TRBJ1-1|TRBD1|TRBV27
CASSSWGQAFTEAFF
TGTGCCAGCAGTTCCTGGGGACAGGCTTTCACTGAAGCTTTCTTT
>NA|TRBJ1-1|NA|TRBV28
CASSTGINTEAFF
TGTGCCAGCAGTACAGGAATAAACACTGAAGCTTTCTTT
>NA|TRBJ2-1|TRBD1|TRBV10-3
CAISGGQGVWNEQFF
TGTGCCATCAGTGGTGGACAGGGTGTGTGGAATGAGCAGTTCTTC
>NA|TRBJ2-3|NA|TRBV4-3
CASSQDYLAVSTDTQYF
TGCGCCAGCAGCCAAGATTACCTAGCTGTTAGCACAGATACGCAGTATTTT
>NA|TRBJ1-5|TRBD1|TRBV7-2
CASSSDRGNQPQHF
TGTGCCAGCAGCTCAGACAGGGGGAATCAGCCCCAGCATTTT
>few|TRBJ1-5|NA|TRBV7-2
CASSYTPERAQHF
TGTGCCAGCAGCTACACCCCTGAGCGGGCCCAGCATTTT
>few|TRBJ2-5|TRBD2|TRBV5-4
CASSPGGTGRRETQYF
TGTGCCAGCAGCCCGGGGGGGACGGGGAGGAGAGAGACCCAGTACTTC
>NA|TRBJ1-6|NA|TRBV5-1
CASSLGGTWNLHF
TGCGCCAGCAGCTTGGGAGGTACGTGGAACCTCCACTTT
>few|TRBJ2-3|NA|TRBV5-5
CASSLGGSQDTQYF
TGTGCCAGCAGCTTGGGTGGTAGTCAAGATACGCAGTATTTT
>few|TRBJ2-3|NA|TRBV5-1
CASSPADTQYF
TGCGCCAGCAGCCCCGCAGATACGCAGTATTTT
>NA|TRBJ1-4|TRBD1|TRBV6-1
CASSEAYGTGGANVEKLFF
TGTGCCAGCAGTGAAGCTTATGGGACAGGGGGCGCGAATGTGGAAAAACTGTTTTTT
>NA|TRBJ1-1|NA|TRBV6-5
CASRFRGSGTEAFF
TGTGCCAGCAGATTTCGGGGCAGCGGGACTGAAGCTTTCTTT
>NA|TRBJ1-6|NA|TRBV27
CASSLSTRGDSPLHF
TGTGCCAGCAGTTTAAGCACCAGAGGGGATTCACCCCTCCACTTT
>NA|TRBJ2-1|NA|TRBV11-3
CASSLQGYNEQFF
TGTGCCAGCAGCTTACAGGGTTACAATGAGCAGTTCTTC
>NA|TRBJ1-2|NA|TRBV19
CASSPDGGYGYTF
TGTGCCAGTAGTCCGGACGGTGGCTATGGCTACACCTTC
>NA|TRBJ1-2|NA|TRBV6-5
CASSSTNTRSGGYTF
TGTGCCAGCAGTTCGACCAATACCCGCTCGGGGGGCTACACCTTC
>NA|TRBJ1-4|NA|TRBV9
CASSVEGGTNEKLFF
TGTGCCAGCAGCGTAGAAGGGGGGACTAATGAAAAACTGTTTTTT
>few|TRBJ2-5|TRBD1|TRBV15
CATSRGTGAGWETQYF
TGTGCCACCAGCAGGGGGACAGGGGCAGGTTGGGAGACCCAGTACTTC
>NA|TRBJ2-5|TRBD1|TRBV28
CASSRTGAVTQYF
TGTGCCAGCAGCAGGACAGGGGCGGTGACCCAGTACTTC
>NA|TRBJ1-6|NA|TRBV6-5
CASSSNWASPLHF
TGTGCCAGCAGCTCGAACTGGGCCTCACCCCTCCACTTT